The rows below give T cell receptor beta chains drawn from one sample of a study of technical replicates of blood from a handful of donors. TCRdb keeps only in-frame clones here, not all; method: immunoSEQ multiplex PCR. The top ten clones hold 4.7% of a sample with tens of thousands of clones, approximately 90% of them seen once. Specimen: PBMCs. These receptors originate from a human donor in good health. Some clones in this sample may be carry-over from other donors' samples. Both conserved end residues are part of each CDR3. Fields, in order: D gene, CDR3 length, clone size, V gene, J gene, CDR3 DNA, CDR3 protein. D genes are given only for firm matches. The listing skips clone size in some rows; elsewhere it reads once, few, many or a size class.

d_gene: TRBD1; len: 13; abundance: NA; v_gene: TRBV11-1; j_gene: TRBJ2-7; CDR3nt: TGTGCCAGCAGCCCGGACAGGGCCTACGAGCAGTACTTC; CDR3aa: CASSPDRAYEQYF
d_gene: NA; len: 16; abundance: NA; v_gene: TRBV5-1; j_gene: TRBJ1-3; CDR3nt: TGCGCCAGCAGCTGGGGGGACGAGGGGTTCGGAAACACCATATATTTT; CDR3aa: CASSWGDEGFGNTIYF
d_gene: TRBD2; len: 18; abundance: NA; v_gene: TRBV18; j_gene: TRBJ2-1; CDR3nt: TGTGCCAGCTCACCACCGGGAGGGAGGGTTACTTCCTACAATGAGCAGTTCTTC; CDR3aa: CASSPPGGRVTSYNEQFF
d_gene: TRBD2; len: 14; abundance: NA; v_gene: TRBV7-9; j_gene: TRBJ2-1; CDR3nt: TGTGCCAGCAGACTAGCGGGAGGGTCCAATGAGCAGTTCTTC; CDR3aa: CASRLAGGSNEQFF
d_gene: TRBD1; len: 15; abundance: NA; v_gene: TRBV7-2; j_gene: TRBJ1-5; CDR3nt: TGTGCCAGCAGTTTCCAGGGGGCGGGCAATCAGCCCCAGCATTTT; CDR3aa: CASSFQGAGNQPQHF
d_gene: NA; len: 18; abundance: once; v_gene: TRBV7-2; j_gene: TRBJ1-4; CDR3nt: TGTGCCAGCAGCTTAGGCGCTCAGGTTGTTGCAACTAATGAAAAACTGTTTTTT; CDR3aa: CASSLGAQVVATNEKLFF
d_gene: NA; len: 14; abundance: NA; v_gene: TRBV4-1; j_gene: TRBJ2-5; CDR3nt: TGCGCCAGCAGCCAAGTAGGGGTCTCAGAGACCCAGTACTTC; CDR3aa: CASSQVGVSETQYF
d_gene: TRBD2; len: 16; abundance: NA; v_gene: TRBV29-1; j_gene: TRBJ2-1; CDR3nt: TGCAGCGTGGAGCGGGGGGTGGTAAGCTCCTACAATGAGCAGTTCTTC; CDR3aa: CSVERGVVSSYNEQFF
d_gene: TRBD2; len: 14; abundance: NA; v_gene: TRBV30; j_gene: TRBJ2-1; CDR3nt: TGTGCCTGGAGGCCTAGCGGGTCCTACAATGAGCAGTTCTTC; CDR3aa: CAWRPSGSYNEQFF
d_gene: NA; len: 14; abundance: NA; v_gene: TRBV27; j_gene: TRBJ1-2; CDR3nt: TGTGCCAGCAGTTTACGGGGGTTCGGCTATGGCTACACCTTC; CDR3aa: CASSLRGFGYGYTF
d_gene: NA; len: 15; abundance: NA; v_gene: TRBV7-9; j_gene: TRBJ1-1; CDR3nt: TGTGCCAGCAGCGGATTTTGGCGCCCAGGAACTGAAGCTTTCTTT; CDR3aa: CASSGFWRPGTEAFF
d_gene: TRBD2; len: 18; abundance: NA; v_gene: TRBV7-2; j_gene: TRBJ2-6; CDR3nt: TGTGCCAGCAGCCTAGGGCTAGCGGGAGCGGCTGGGGCCAACGTCCTGACTTTC; CDR3aa: CASSLGLAGAAGANVLTF
d_gene: TRBD2; len: 15; abundance: NA; v_gene: TRBV7-2; j_gene: TRBJ2-3; CDR3nt: TGTGCCAGCAGGAGGACTAGCGGGGTCGGTGATACGCAGTATTTT; CDR3aa: CASRRTSGVGDTQYF
d_gene: TRBD1; len: 14; abundance: NA; v_gene: TRBV7-2; j_gene: TRBJ2-7; CDR3nt: TGTGCCAGCAGCCGTGGGACAGGGGCTTCCGAGCAGTACTTC; CDR3aa: CASSRGTGASEQYF
d_gene: NA; len: 18; abundance: NA; v_gene: TRBV12-5; j_gene: TRBJ1-2; CDR3nt: TGTGCTAGTGGTTTGGTAATCTGGGGACAAACTTTAAACTATGGCTACACCTTC; CDR3aa: CASGLVIWGQTLNYGYTF
d_gene: NA; len: 15; abundance: once; v_gene: TRBV5-4; j_gene: TRBJ2-5; CDR3nt: TGTGCCAGCAGGGTCGAGGTTAGCCCGCTCAAGGCCCAGTACTTC; CDR3aa: CASRVEVSPLKAQYF
d_gene: NA; len: 12; abundance: few; v_gene: TRBV7-9; j_gene: TRBJ2-2; CDR3nt: TGTGCCAGCAGCTTTGAGGCCGGGGAGCTGTTTTTT; CDR3aa: CASSFEAGELFF
d_gene: NA; len: 16; abundance: NA; v_gene: TRBV4-2; j_gene: TRBJ1-2; CDR3nt: TGTGCCAGCAGCCAAAGGCGCGGCAGCGATGGCTATGGCTACACCTTC; CDR3aa: CASSQRRGSDGYGYTF
d_gene: TRBD2; len: 14; abundance: NA; v_gene: TRBV5-4; j_gene: TRBJ2-3; CDR3nt: TGTGCCAGCAGCTTAAAAGCGGGATCTGATACGCAGTATTTT; CDR3aa: CASSLKAGSDTQYF
d_gene: NA; len: 14; abundance: once; v_gene: TRBV13; j_gene: TRBJ2-2; CDR3nt: TGTGCCAGCAGTCCTGACATAGGGGGCGGGGAGCTGTTTTTT; CDR3aa: CASSPDIGGGELFF
d_gene: NA; len: 16; abundance: NA; v_gene: TRBV7-5; j_gene: TRBJ2-4; CDR3nt: TGTGTCAGAAGCTTCTATAGCGGGGGGGCTGTAAACATTCAGTACTTC; CDR3aa: CVRSFYSGGAVNIQYF
d_gene: TRBD2; len: 15; abundance: NA; v_gene: TRBV4-3; j_gene: TRBJ2-7; CDR3nt: TGCGCCAGCAGCCTCGGACTAGCGGGAGCCTACGAGCAGTACTTC; CDR3aa: CASSLGLAGAYEQYF
d_gene: NA; len: 13; abundance: NA; v_gene: TRBV30; j_gene: TRBJ2-7; CDR3nt: TGTGCCTGGAGCGGGGTCCTAGCGAACGAGCAGTACTTC; CDR3aa: CAWSGVLANEQYF
d_gene: TRBD2; len: 15; abundance: once; v_gene: TRBV5-8; j_gene: TRBJ2-1; CDR3nt: TGTGCCAGCAGCTACCTAGCGGGGGCTTACAATGAGCAGTTCTTC; CDR3aa: CASSYLAGAYNEQFF
d_gene: TRBD2; len: 18; abundance: NA; v_gene: TRBV7-2; j_gene: TRBJ2-1; CDR3nt: TGTGCCAGCAGCTTCTTGTTGTTTGCTAGCGGCTCCTACAATGAGCAGTTCTTC; CDR3aa: CASSFLLFASGSYNEQFF
d_gene: NA; len: 16; abundance: NA; v_gene: TRBV5-6; j_gene: TRBJ2-1; CDR3nt: TGTGCCAGCAGCTTGGTTGGGGGCCAACGAGGTTATGAGCAGTTCTTC; CDR3aa: CASSLVGGQRGYEQFF
d_gene: NA; len: 14; abundance: NA; v_gene: TRBV7-2; j_gene: TRBJ1-1; CDR3nt: TGTGCCAGCAGCTTAGACAGGAGAAACACTGAAGCTTTCTTT; CDR3aa: CASSLDRRNTEAFF
d_gene: NA; len: 14; abundance: NA; v_gene: TRBV21-1; j_gene: TRBJ1-5; CDR3nt: TGTGCCAGCAGCTCCCGACTCTCCGATCAGCCCCAGCATTTT; CDR3aa: CASSSRLSDQPQHF
d_gene: NA; len: 14; abundance: NA; v_gene: TRBV10-2; j_gene: TRBJ2-3; CDR3nt: TGCGCCAGCAGTGATGGAGTAAGCACAGATACGCAGTATTTT; CDR3aa: CASSDGVSTDTQYF
d_gene: NA; len: 12; abundance: NA; v_gene: TRBV7-8; j_gene: TRBJ2-3; CDR3nt: TGTGCCAGCAGCCTTCTCACAGATACGCAGTATTTT; CDR3aa: CASSLLTDTQYF
d_gene: TRBD2; len: 17; abundance: NA; v_gene: TRBV4-2; j_gene: TRBJ2-1; CDR3nt: TGTGCCAGCAGCCCGACAGGCGGGAGGAGCTCCTACAATGAGCAGTTCTTC; CDR3aa: CASSPTGGRSSYNEQFF
d_gene: TRBD1; len: 18; abundance: NA; v_gene: TRBV9; j_gene: TRBJ1-2; CDR3nt: TGTGCCAGCAGCGTATTTTCGTCGGTGCAGGGGACAGGAACCGGCTACACCTTC; CDR3aa: CASSVFSSVQGTGTGYTF
d_gene: TRBD2; len: 15; abundance: NA; v_gene: TRBV5-1; j_gene: TRBJ2-1; CDR3nt: TGCGCCAGCAGCCTTAGCGGGGGCCTCGGGAATGAGCAGTTCTTC; CDR3aa: CASSLSGGLGNEQFF
d_gene: TRBD2; len: 16; abundance: NA; v_gene: TRBV5-1; j_gene: TRBJ2-3; CDR3nt: TGCGCCAGCACCCACGGATTGCGGGGGGCCACAGATACGCAGTATTTT; CDR3aa: CASTHGLRGATDTQYF
d_gene: NA; len: 15; abundance: NA; v_gene: TRBV7-9; j_gene: TRBJ1-4; CDR3nt: TGTGCCAGCAGCTTTCCCCAGACGACAGAGGAAAAACTGTTTTTT; CDR3aa: CASSFPQTTEEKLFF
d_gene: NA; len: 13; abundance: NA; v_gene: TRBV7-9; j_gene: TRBJ1-2; CDR3nt: TGTGCCAGCAGCGTAGGGGCAGTGAGTGGCTACACCTTC; CDR3aa: CASSVGAVSGYTF
d_gene: NA; len: 14; abundance: NA; v_gene: TRBV5-4; j_gene: TRBJ2-2; CDR3nt: TGTGCCAGCAGCGCGGAACAGGGACACGGGGAGCTGTTTTTT; CDR3aa: CASSAEQGHGELFF
d_gene: NA; len: 15; abundance: NA; v_gene: TRBV6-5; j_gene: TRBJ1-1; CDR3nt: TGTGCCAGCAGACAGGGTGGGGGTGGGAACACTGAAGCTTTCTTT; CDR3aa: CASRQGGGGNTEAFF
d_gene: TRBD1; len: 14; abundance: NA; v_gene: TRBV6-5; j_gene: TRBJ2-1; CDR3nt: TGTGCCAGCAGGAGACAGGGGGGCTACAATGAGCAGTTCTTC; CDR3aa: CASRRQGGYNEQFF
d_gene: NA; len: 16; abundance: NA; v_gene: TRBV5-1; j_gene: TRBJ2-6; CDR3nt: TGCGCCAGCAGCCACCCGGGAGTCTCTGGGGCCAACGTCCTGACTTTC; CDR3aa: CASSHPGVSGANVLTF
d_gene: NA; len: 14; abundance: NA; v_gene: TRBV14; j_gene: TRBJ2-2; CDR3nt: TGTGCCAGCAGCCAAGTCAGGAGGACCGGGGAGCTGTTTTTT; CDR3aa: CASSQVRRTGELFF
d_gene: TRBD1; len: 16; abundance: NA; v_gene: TRBV5-1; j_gene: TRBJ1-4; CDR3nt: TGCGCCAGCAGCTTGGGAGTGGGACAGCGGAATGAAAAACTGTTTTTT; CDR3aa: CASSLGVGQRNEKLFF
d_gene: TRBD1; len: 16; abundance: NA; v_gene: TRBV7-6; j_gene: TRBJ2-2; CDR3nt: TGTGCCAGCAGCCTGGAGACAGGGGCGAACACCGGGGAGCTGTTTTTT; CDR3aa: CASSLETGANTGELFF
d_gene: NA; len: 15; abundance: NA; v_gene: TRBV11-2; j_gene: TRBJ1-6; CDR3nt: TGTGCCAGCAGCTTAGAAGCAGGGTATAATTCACCCCTCCACTTT; CDR3aa: CASSLEAGYNSPLHF
d_gene: NA; len: 15; abundance: NA; v_gene: TRBV4-1; j_gene: TRBJ1-1; CDR3nt: TGCGCCAGCAGCCAAGGGTGGCGGGGCATCACTGAAGCTTTCTTT; CDR3aa: CASSQGWRGITEAFF
d_gene: NA; len: 16; abundance: NA; v_gene: TRBV5-1; j_gene: TRBJ2-1; CDR3nt: TGCGCCAGCAGCTTGACGAAGGGGGGGGGCTACAATGAGCAGTTCTTC; CDR3aa: CASSLTKGGGYNEQFF
d_gene: NA; len: 12; abundance: NA; v_gene: TRBV10-3; j_gene: TRBJ1-1; CDR3nt: TGTGCCATCAGTGCCTCAGTCACTGAAGCTTTCTTT; CDR3aa: CAISASVTEAFF
d_gene: NA; len: 11; abundance: NA; v_gene: TRBV6-5; j_gene: TRBJ1-2; CDR3nt: TGTGCCAGCAGACAGGAAGGGGGCTACACCTTC; CDR3aa: CASRQEGGYTF
d_gene: TRBD1; len: 19; abundance: NA; v_gene: TRBV7-2; j_gene: TRBJ2-7; CDR3nt: TGTGCCAGCAGCTTAGAGGGAGGTGGGTGGACAGGGGGGTCCTACGAGCAGTACTTC; CDR3aa: CASSLEGGGWTGGSYEQYF
d_gene: TRBD1; len: 12; abundance: NA; v_gene: TRBV6-5; j_gene: TRBJ2-7; CDR3nt: TGTGCCAGCAGCACAGGGGGCTGGGAGCAGTACTTC; CDR3aa: CASSTGGWEQYF
d_gene: TRBD1; len: 15; abundance: NA; v_gene: TRBV5-6; j_gene: TRBJ2-7; CDR3nt: TGTGCCAGCAGCTTGTATGGACAGGAGAACTACGAGCAGTACTTC; CDR3aa: CASSLYGQENYEQYF
d_gene: NA; len: 14; abundance: NA; v_gene: TRBV12-5; j_gene: TRBJ1-5; CDR3nt: TGTGCTAGTGGGAGGGAGGTGGGCAATCAGCCCCAGCATTTT; CDR3aa: CASGREVGNQPQHF
d_gene: NA; len: 13; abundance: once; v_gene: TRBV10-3; j_gene: TRBJ1-2; CDR3nt: TGTGCCATCAGTGAAGGGACAAAGCTTGGCTACACCTTC; CDR3aa: CAISEGTKLGYTF